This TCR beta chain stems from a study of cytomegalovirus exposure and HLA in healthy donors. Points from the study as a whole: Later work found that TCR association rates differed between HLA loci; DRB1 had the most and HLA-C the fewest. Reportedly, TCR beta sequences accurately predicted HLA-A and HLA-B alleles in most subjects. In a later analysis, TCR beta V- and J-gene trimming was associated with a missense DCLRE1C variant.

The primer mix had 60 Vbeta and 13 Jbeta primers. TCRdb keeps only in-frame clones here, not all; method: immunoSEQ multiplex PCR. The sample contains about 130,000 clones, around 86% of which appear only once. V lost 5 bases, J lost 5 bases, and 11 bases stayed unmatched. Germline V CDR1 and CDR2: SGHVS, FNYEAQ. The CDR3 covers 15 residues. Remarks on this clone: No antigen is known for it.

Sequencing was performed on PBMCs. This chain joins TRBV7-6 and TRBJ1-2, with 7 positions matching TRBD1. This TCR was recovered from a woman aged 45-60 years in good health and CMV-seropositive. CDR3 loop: CASSNRQGGWYGYTF. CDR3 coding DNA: TGTGCCAGCAGCAACCGACAGGGAGGCTGGTATGGCTACACCTTC.